These T cell receptor beta chains were read from a single sample in a study of glioma-infiltrating T cells after dendritic cell vaccination. Produced via immunoSEQ multiplex PCR; TCRdb's table is partial and in-frame only. The profile covers approximately 82,000 clones, with around nine tenths appearing a single time and approximately 2.9% taken by the ten largest. The material was blood, obtained before dendritic cell vaccination. Source of these receptors: a human donor with glioblastoma. The conserved cysteine and the conserved F or W are not part of the CDR3 here.

v_call	j_call	cdr3_aa
TRBV2	TRBJ1-1	ASRGEVNTEAF
TRBV27	TRBJ1-1	ASSLSGLIGTEAF
TRBV27	TRBJ2-2	ASSPQGRGELF
TRBV19	TRBJ1-5	ASSAGQVQPQH
TRBV5-1	TRBJ2-1	ASSVSGASSYNEQF
TRBV5-1	TRBJ1-3	ASSLDTGSGNTIY
TRBV6-1	TRBJ1-5	ASSFTGVSNQPQH
TRBV5-1	TRBJ2-5	ASSGVLGGQETQY
TRBV27	TRBJ1-2	ASSLSGGPRSGYT
TRBV14	TRBJ1-1	ASSQDRAGEAF
TRBV9	TRBJ1-2	ASSVYGRDGYT
TRBV7-2	TRBJ1-2	ASSLALGREGYGYT
TRBV19	TRBJ1-2	ASIPDTGRRGYT
TRBV6-5	TRBJ2-5	ASSYREEETQY
TRBV19	TRBJ2-1	ASQPPGQGYNEQF
TRBV6-6	TRBJ1-6	ASRPLGSRNSPLH
TRBV30	TRBJ2-7	AWSADGLSYEQY
TRBV6-1	TRBJ1-4	ASSEMGIEEKLF
TRBV19	TRBJ1-2	ASSITGSYGYT
TRBV5-5	TRBJ1-4	ASSLDSGNEKLF
TRBV11-3	TRBJ2-7	ASSRGQPYEQY
TRBV7-9	TRBJ1-1	ASSPGQGWNTEAF
TRBV5-4	TRBJ1-4	ASSLAGGSTNEKLF
TRBV19	TRBJ1-2	ASSSQGGGYT
TRBV2	TRBJ1-4	ASSRGPATNEKLF
TRBV9	TRBJ2-2	ASSSSRSWDTGELF
TRBV2	TRBJ2-2	ASGMGSGELF
TRBV15	TRBJ2-3	ATSRPSGSSTDTQY
TRBV28	TRBJ2-7	ASRTVYEQY
TRBV9	TRBJ1-1	ASSVGDRGEAF
TRBV5-1	TRBJ1-2	ASSPREGRGYT
TRBV9	TRBJ2-1	ASTPQGGGKAPAYNEQF
TRBV18	TRBJ1-2	ASSPSGVDYGYT
TRBV4-2	TRBJ2-3	ASSQGFSGGLTDTQY
TRBV2	TRBJ2-1	ASSEITSGSSEQF
TRBV7-2	TRBJ2-5	ASSLSQGQTQY
TRBV30	TRBJ2-3	AWSVGVGGLADTQY
TRBV19	TRBJ1-1	ASSNRDREVAAF
TRBV5-1	TRBJ1-4	ASSLSGGREKLF
TRBV5-1	TRBJ1-3	ASSLVQGASGNTIY
TRBV5-1	TRBJ2-5	ASSPGNTPQGETQY
TRBV28	TRBJ1-1	ASSLLGENTEAF
TRBV5-6	TRBJ1-6	ASSWGQLDNSPLH